These 31 T cell receptor beta chains originate from one sample sequenced in a study of cytomegalovirus exposure and HLA in healthy donors. This PCR relied on a set of 60 Vbeta primers and 13 Jbeta primers. Method: immunoSEQ multiplex PCR; TCRdb's copy keeps in-frame clones and lacks some. This sample's table reports tens of thousands of clones. The sequencing sample was made of PBMCs. These receptor sequences come from a man in his forties or fifties in good health and CMV-seropositive.

This chain uses TRBV18 with TRBJ1-5; 8 positions agree with TRBD1. With V trimmed by 3 bases and J by 6 bases, 10 bases remained unmatched. Germline CDR1 and CDR2: KGHSH and LQKENI. This CDR3 region has 16 residues. CDR3 sequence reads: CASSPGSGGGGQPQHF. CDR3 DNA: TGTGCCAGCTCACCGGGTTCAGGGGGCGGCGGTCAGCCCCAGCATTTT. The full variable domain, completed using reference TRBV18 and TRBJ1-5, is NAGVMQNPRHLVRRRGQEARLRCSPMKGHSHVYWYRQLPEEGLKFMVYLQKENIIDESGMPKERFSAEFPKEGPSILRIQQVVRGDSAAYFCASSPGSGGGGQPQHFGDGTRLSIL.

The gene calls are TRBV5-1 and TRBJ1-1; TRBD1 matches at 7 bases. The CDR3 contains 16 residues. Germline V gives CDR1 SGHRS, CDR2 YFSETQ. V was pared by 5 bases and J by 5 bases, with 15 bases of the junction left unmatched. As DNA, the CDR3 is TGCGCCAGCAGTTATCCCCCGCGGGACAGACATACTGAAGCTTTCTTT. This sequence encodes CASSYPPRDRHTEAFF.

The V call is TRBV7-2, the J call TRBJ2-7; tentative D call: TRBD2 (6 bases). Trimming removed 2 bases from V and 4 bases from J, with 6 bases in between. The V gene's germline CDR1 is SGHTA and CDR2 FQGNSA. CDR3 length: 12 amino acids. Here the CDR3 DNA reads TGTGCCAGCAGCTTAAGCGGGTACGAGCAGTACGTC. Amino acids: CASSLSGYEQYV.

The rearrangement links TRBV25-1 to TRBJ1-2; TRBD1 is a possible D gene (5 bases). The ends were cut back, 3 bases at V and 7 bases at J, with 9 bases in the middle. In germline, CDR1 is MGHDK, CDR2 SYGVNS. The CDR3 totals 12 residues. The CDR3 loop is CASSDWGSGYTF. CDR3 DNA sequence: TGTGCCAGCAGTGACTGGGGCTCTGGCTACACCTTC.

The V call is TRBV28, the J call TRBJ1-1; 8 nucleotides align to TRBD1. The germline V gene encodes CDR1 MDHEN and CDR2 SYDVKM. The CDR3 covers 15 residues. The junction had 8 bases not matched to a gene; V was cut back by 3 bases and J by 5 bases. Written as DNA, the CDR3 is TGTGCCAGCAGTTTCGAGTCGGACAGGGTAACTGAAGCTTTCTTT. As protein: CASSFESDRVTEAFF.

The genes are TRBV11-1 and TRBJ2-1, with 8 bases fitting TRBD2. Germline V lookup: CDR1 SGHAT, CDR2 FQDESV (reference sequence). V lost 4 bases and J lost 7; bases outside the gene matches: 9. This CDR3 has 15 amino acids. DNA for the CDR3: TGTGCCAGCAGCTCTTCCCCAGCGGGAGAGAATGAGCAGTTCTTC. This encodes CASSSSPAGENEQFF.

CDR3 protein: CASSLAPEGLARYEQYF. CDR3 nucleotide sequence: TGTGCCAGCAGCTTGGCCCCCGAGGGACTAGCGCGGTACGAGCAGTACTTC. The rearrangement uses TRBV5-4 and TRBJ2-7, with 10 positions matching TRBD2. Germline CDR1 and CDR2: SGHNT and YYREEE (reference sequence). V dropped 0 bases and J dropped 4; count of bases not matched to a gene: 10. The CDR3 covers 17 residues.

The chain links TRBV10-3 to TRBJ1-1; possible D gene TRBD1, 6 bases. With 6 bases removed from V and 0 bases from J, the gap between germline ends came to 11 bases. The CDR3 consists of 14 residues. Germline V gene sequence: CDR1 ENHRY, CDR2 SYGVKD. CDR3 residues: CAIRATGVNTEAFF. CDR3 DNA: TGTGCCATCAGGGCGACAGGCGTGAACACTGAAGCTTTCTTT.

The rearrangement uses TRBV5-6 and TRBJ2-5; 9 bases match TRBD2. The CDR3 spans 15 residues. Trimming at V came to 2 bases and at J to 6 bases, leaving 8 bases not matched to a gene. Germline V gives CDR1 SGHDT, CDR2 YYEEEE. As DNA, the CDR3 is TGTGCCAGCAGCTTAAGCGGGGGGAGGGTAAAGACCCAGTACTTC. Encoded protein: CASSLSGGRVKTQYF.

The chain combines TRBV6-1 with TRBJ1-1; 8 nucleotides line up with TRBD1. V shed 4 bases, J shed 8 bases, and the junction held 6 bases outside the gene matches. Germline V gene data show CDR1 as MNHNS and CDR2 as SASEGT. The length of the CDR3 is 13 residues. CDR3 nucleotides: TGTGCCAGCAGTGGTGACAGGGGCTACGAAGCTTTCTTT. This translates into CASSGDRGYEAFF.

The CDR3 reads CASTRTGTDTQYF. CDR3 bases: TGTGCCAGCACCCGGACAGGGACAGATACGCAGTATTTT. The rearrangement joins TRBV7-9 to TRBJ2-3; 8 bases align to TRBD1. The CDR3 extends over 13 amino acids. Looked up from germline, CDR1 is SEHNR and CDR2 is FQNEAQ (reference sequence). Trimming at V came to 7 bases and at J to 3 bases, leaving 3 bases not matched to a gene.

The CDR3 region is CASSLASGSGTEQYF. The DNA for the CDR3 is TGTGCCAGCAGCTTAGCGAGCGGGAGCGGAACTGAGCAGTACTTC. V gene TRBV7-6 combines with J gene TRBJ2-7; 8 bases are a match to TRBD2. V shed 0 bases and J 7 bases; nucleotides not matched to a gene: 8. Per germline, CDR1 SGHVS and CDR2 FNYEAQ. There are 15 residues in the CDR3.

The rearrangement uses TRBV30 and TRBJ2-1; the match to TRBD1 covers 8 bases. Trimming cost V 3 bases and J 3 bases; bases outside gene matches: 13. Per germline, CDR1 GTSNPN and CDR2 SVGIG (reference sequence). The CDR3 spans 17 residues. The CDR3: CAWRATTRDRFYNEQFF. The CDR3 nucleotides are TGTGCCTGGAGGGCCACCACCCGGGACAGGTTCTACAATGAGCAGTTCTTC.

The chain recombines TRBV18 with TRBJ1-1, with D possibly matching TRBD1 (5 bases). Germline CDR1 reads KGHSH; CDR2 reads LQKENI. Trimming took 2 bases from V and 1 from J, leaving 17 bases between them. There are 17 residues in the CDR3. CDR3 protein: CASSPRALIGQNTEAFF. The DNA for the CDR3 is TGTGCCAGCTCACCAAGGGCCCTAATAGGACAGAACACTGAAGCTTTCTTT.

This chain connects TRBV11-3 to TRBJ1-2; no reliable D call. This CDR3 is built from 11 residues. V was pared by 5 bases and J by 7 bases, with 8 bases between. Germline V gene sequence: CDR1 SGHNT, CDR2 YENEEA. The CDR3 coding sequence is TGTGCCAGCAGCGGCAGACTTGGCTACACCTTC. Translated: CASSGRLGYTF.

J is TRBJ1-5 and V is TRBV9; 7 bases align to TRBD1. The CDR3 consists of 15 residues. Germline V lookup: CDR1 SGDLS, CDR2 YYNGEE. V gave up 3 bases and J gave up 3 bases; unmatched junction bases: 6. The CDR3: CASSGTGAPNQPQHF. The CDR3 nucleotides are TGTGCCAGCAGCGGAACAGGGGCCCCCAATCAGCCCCAGCATTTT.

The genes are TRBV5-1 and TRBJ1-5, with TRBD1 identical over 11 bases. CDR3 size: 16 residues. V was pared by 3 bases and J by 3 bases, with 5 bases of the junction left unmatched. Germline V CDR1 and CDR2: SGHRS, YFSETQ. CDR3 sequence reads: CASSSGTGGPNQPQHF. The CDR3 bases are TGCGCCAGCAGCTCAGGGACAGGGGGACCCAATCAGCCCCAGCATTTT.

This rearrangement joins TRBV4-3 to TRBJ1-2; 8 bases match TRBD1. The CDR3 runs 16 residues. The germline V gene has CDR1 LGHNA and CDR2 YSLEER. V lost 0 bases to trimming and J lost 8 bases; unmatched junction nucleotides: 11. The CDR3 here is CASSQESQTGVKGYTF. As DNA, the CDR3 is TGCGCCAGCAGCCAAGAAAGCCAGACAGGGGTTAAGGGCTACACCTTC.

The gene calls are TRBV5-1 and TRBJ2-4; 7 nucleotides align to TRBD1. This CDR3 is built from 15 residues. With V trimmed by 6 bases and J by 7 bases, 13 bases remained unmatched. Germline V gene sequence: CDR1 SGHRS, CDR2 YFSETQ. The DNA of the CDR3 is TGCGCCAGCACCACAGCTACAGGGGCAACCAACATTCAGTACTTC. Its translation is CASTTATGATNIQYF.

The chain is built from TRBV18 and TRBJ2-1; 13 nucleotides align to TRBD2. Germline CDR1 KGHSH, CDR2 LQKENI. V lost 3 bases to trimming and J lost 3 bases; unmatched junction nucleotides: 2. This CDR3 comprises 16 residues. The CDR3 sequence is CASSPRTSGSYNEQFF. The CDR3 region has the DNA TGTGCCAGCTCACCGCGGACTAGCGGGAGCTACAATGAGCAGTTCTTC. Full variable domain (outside the CDR3, taken from reference TRBV18 and TRBJ2-1): NAGVMQNPRHLVRRRGQEARLRCSPMKGHSHVYWYRQLPEEGLKFMVYLQKENIIDESGMPKERFSAEFPKEGPSILRIQQVVRGDSAAYFCASSPRTSGSYNEQFFGPGTRLTVL.

The V gene is TRBV30, the J gene TRBJ1-5, with no clear D. The CDR3 has 13 amino acids. Per the germline V gene, CDR1 is GTSNPN and CDR2 is SVGIG (reference sequence). The V end lost 4 bases, the J end lost 3 bases, and 10 bases lay between the germline ends. Here the CDR3 DNA reads TGTGCCTGGAACCACGGTACCAATCAGCCCCAGCATTTT. Encoded protein: CAWNHGTNQPQHF.

The V call is TRBV6-1, the J call TRBJ2-1, with 16 nucleotides matching TRBD2. Germline CDR1 reads MNHNS; CDR2 reads SASEGT. Germline trimming cut 8 bases from V and 10 bases from J; bases unmatched to any gene: 5. The CDR3 spans 14 residues. The CDR3 DNA sequence: TGTGCCAGCCTCCCGGGACTAGCGGGAGGGGAGCAGTTCTTC. It codes for CASLPGLAGGEQFF.

The chain couples TRBV9 to TRBJ2-1, with D tentatively TRBD2 (6 bases). There are 15 residues in the CDR3. V was clipped by 4 bases and J by 4 bases, with 15 bases between them. Looked up from germline, CDR1 is SGDLS and CDR2 is YYNGEE. The CDR3 here is CASSPTSPTYNEQFF. CDR3 sequence (DNA): TGTGCCAGCAGCCCCACTAGCCCAACATACAATGAGCAGTTCTTC.

The chain uses TRBV7-2 and TRBJ1-1; unclear D gene. This CDR3 spans 12 amino acids. Germline CDR1 is SGHTA and CDR2 is FQGNSA. Trimming shortened V by 5 bases and J by 11 bases, and 15 bases separated the two germline ends. The CDR3 loop is CASSPKRLYAFF. The CDR3 DNA sequence: TGTGCCAGCAGCCCAAAGCGGTTGTATGCTTTCTTT.

Of note for this clone: The same CDR3 also results from other DNA sequences found in this sample. The CDR3 sequence: CASSLPGEGAYGYTF. The CDR3 DNA follows: TGTGCCAGCAGCTTGCCGGGAGAGGGGGCCTATGGCTACACCTTC. This chain connects TRBV5-6 to TRBJ1-2, with 7 nucleotides matching TRBD1. Losses at the gene ends were 1 base for V and 4 bases for J; bases not matched to a gene: 7. Germline loops: CDR1 SGHDT, CDR2 YYEEEE. This CDR3 spans 15 amino acids.

The chain carries TRBV4-1 and TRBJ2-7; 11 nucleotides agree with TRBD2. This CDR3 has 15 amino acids. Trimming at V came to 0 bases and at J to 4 bases, leaving 2 bases not matched to a gene. Germline V CDR1 and CDR2: MGHRA, YSYEKL. For the CDR3, the DNA is TGCGCCAGCAGCCAAGAACTAGCGGGGGTATACGAGCAGTACGTC. Encoded protein: CASSQELAGVYEQYV.

V gene TRBV19 combines with J gene TRBJ1-2; perhaps TRBD1 as D (5 bases). Germline lookup yields CDR1 LNHDA and CDR2 SQIVND (reference sequence). The CDR3 sequence is 14 residues long. V was shortened by 3 bases and J by 8 bases, with 16 bases between the two germline ends. CDR3 in amino acids: CASSMGEGWWGYTF. For the CDR3, the DNA is TGTGCCAGTAGTATGGGGGAGGGCTGGTGGGGCTACACCTTC. Full variable domain (outside the CDR3, taken from reference TRBV19 and TRBJ1-2): DGGITQSPKYLFRKEGQNVTLSCEQNLNHDAMYWYRQDPGQGLRLIYYSQIVNDFQKGDIAEGYSVSREKKESFPLTVTSAQKNPTAFYLCASSMGEGWWGYTFGSGTRLTVV.

The chain uses TRBV6-1 and TRBJ2-1; D is ambiguous. The CDR3 is 15 residues long. The V gene lost 3 bases and the J gene lost 5 bases, with 14 bases spanning the gap. From germline, CDR1 is MNHNS and CDR2 SASEGT. CDR3 sequence: CASSERHHENNEQFF. The CDR3 DNA reads TGTGCCAGCAGTGAGAGACATCACGAGAACAATGAGCAGTTCTTC.

The chain joins TRBV11-3 to TRBJ1-1; no definite D call. Trimming pared 3 bases from V and 1 base from J, leaving 6 bases between. There are 13 residues in the CDR3. CDR1 is SGHNT and CDR2 is YENEEA in the germline V gene. The CDR3: CASSFGPNTEAFF. CDR3 nucleotide sequence: TGTGCCAGCAGCTTTGGGCCGAACACTGAAGCTTTCTTT.

This rearrangement joins TRBV5-4 to TRBJ2-5, with D perhaps TRBD1 (6 bases). Looked up from germline, CDR1 is SGHNT and CDR2 is YYREEE (reference sequence). V was pared by 4 bases and J by 7 bases, with 17 bases between. The CDR3 has 14 amino acids. The CDR3 bases are TGTGCCAGCAGCAATACAGGGTCCAAGGGGACCCAGTACTTC. This gives the protein CASSNTGSKGTQYF.

This chain joins TRBV10-3 and TRBJ2-7; D is ambiguous. The V and J ends lost 2 bases and 3 bases respectively, with 5 bases between them. From germline, CDR1 is ENHRY and CDR2 SYGVKD. The CDR3 covers 12 residues. CDR3: CAISENSYEQYV. CDR3 nucleotide sequence: TGTGCCATCAGTGAGAACAGCTACGAGCAGTACGTC.